The 7 T cell receptor beta chains in this list originate from one sample, sequenced in a study of response to subunit inactivated influenza vaccine. TCRdb called the RT-PCR reads again in MiXCR, with one record for every CDR3 protein. The data contain approximately 530,000 distinct CDR3 sequences, 7.5% to 8.5% of them singletons. Sample: PBMCs from blood, taken roughly 24 months after vaccination. The receptor set was obtained from a man in his fifties or sixties who received an inactivated influenza vaccine.

Ten or more counts support this clonotype. As DNA, the CDR3 is TGTGCCAGCACCCGACAGTACCTGGGGTCTGGAAACACCATATATTTT. This sequence encodes CASTRQYLGSGNTIYF. The chain links TRBV12-3 or TRBV12-4 to TRBJ1-3, with a weak D call TRBD1 (5 bases). CDR3 length: 16 residues. Trimming pared 7 bases from V and 1 base from J, leaving 17 bases between.

This clonotype appeared a single time. Since a much larger clone is just one base distant, this may be a read error. This rearrangement joins TRBV7-2 to TRBJ2-2, with a tentative D call TRBD2 (6 bases). The CDR3 has 15 residues. CDR1 is SGHTA, CDR2 FQGNSA, per germline. In nucleotides, the CDR3 is TGTGCCAGCAGCTCCGGAGGGGTCAACACCGGGGATCTGTTTTTT. This sequence encodes CASSSGGVNTGDLFF.

The CDR3 loop reads CASSQKRTGLNQPQHF. The CDR3 DNA reads as TGTGCCAGCAGTCAAAAAAGGACAGGCCTAAATCAGCCCCAGCATTTT. The gene calls are TRBV6-1 and TRBJ1-5; 7 bases match TRBD1. The CDR3 extends over 16 amino acids. Germline loops: CDR1 MNHNS, CDR2 SASEGT. V dropped 5 bases and J dropped 4; count of bases not matched to a gene: 11.

This clonotype has more than one count but fewer than ten. This chain connects TRBV29-1 to TRBJ2-7; TRBD1 aligns across 7 bases. Trimming took 6 bases from V and 3 from J; bases not matched to a gene: 14. This CDR3 region has 15 residues. The germline gives CDR1 SQVTM, CDR2 ANQGSEA. This CDR3 reads CSVTGAESSIYEQYF. CDR3 in DNA: TGCAGCGTAACAGGGGCCGAAAGCAGTATCTACGAGCAGTACTTC.

In this sample, this clonotype turned up a few times. The chain links TRBV6-1 to TRBJ1-1; maybe TRBD1 (5 bases). The CDR3 runs 15 residues. The germline gives CDR1 MNHNS, CDR2 SASEGT. The germline V and J ends were trimmed by 4 bases and 1 base, with 13 bases remaining between them. CDR3 nucleotides: TGTGCCAGCAGTGCCTCGGCTGGGGCGAACACTGAAGCTTTCTTT. It yields the protein CASSASAGANTEAFF.

In this sample, this clonotype turned up a few times. The chain joins TRBV10-3 to TRBJ2-7, with D tentatively TRBD1 (6 bases). The CDR3 runs 15 residues. Trimming shortened V by 0 bases and J by 4 bases, and 13 bases separated the two germline ends. Germline CDR1 and CDR2: ENHRY and SYGVKD. The CDR3 coding sequence is TGTGCCATCAGTGAGTCGGGGGACATCTCATACGAGCAGTACTTC. This codes for CAISESGDISYEQYF.

This clonotype was found a few times. V is TRBV6-1 and J is TRBJ2-3, with 7 positions matching TRBD1. J lost 4 bases, V lost 6 bases, and 10 bases had no gene match. The CDR3 is 15 residues long. The germline CDR1 and CDR2 sequences are MNHNS and SASEGT. CDR3 in DNA: TGTGCCAGCAGACCCAGACAGGGCCGGGCAGATACGCAGTATTTT. Its translation: CASRPRQGRADTQYF.